This T cell receptor beta chain originates from a study of identical twins. Regarding the study as a whole: For cord blood, abundant beta clonotypes had fewer insertions, unlike memory repertoires, which showed none. Excess sharing by twins proved weaker in beta out-of-frame sequences. The presence of invariant MAIT and iNKT cells could partly confound analyses of zero-insertion sequences.

Germline CDR1 and CDR2: MNHNS and SASEGT. This CDR3 has 14 residues. V dropped 6 bases and J dropped 5; count of bases not matched to a gene: 10. This clonotype has ten or more counts. Its antigen is currently unknown. TCRdb redid the calling of the 5' RACE reads with MiXCR, one entry per CDR3 protein. The sample lists some 660,000 distinct CDR3 sequences; approximately 9% were seen once. This sample was shared with a second study, whose subject was yellow fever vaccine responses in identical twins. From that second work: In identical twins, vaccine T cell responses appeared partly shared and partly individual.

The sequence was obtained from a woman under 30 in good health. The sequencing input was PBMCs. The chain employs TRBV6-1 and TRBJ2-7; 7 nucleotides match TRBD1. For the CDR3, the DNA is TGTGCCAGCAGAAACAGGGGCAGCTACGACGAGCAGTACTTC. Protein sequence: CASRNRGSYDEQYF.